The 3 T cell receptor beta chains below all came from one sample that was sequenced in a study of OX40 agonist ivuxolimab in advanced cancers. Profiling relied on immunoSEQ multiplex PCR, and the TCRdb table lists in-frame clones only, not all of them. The sample consists of about 29,000 clones, about 93% of them appearing once. The starting material was CD4+ or CD8+ T cells sorted from blood, obtained in a trial of the OX40 agonist ivuxolimab. Receptors were obtained from an adult with an advanced solid tumor such as melanoma, head and neck, liver or kidney cancer.

A remark on this clone: One junction end disagrees with the germline gene, perhaps due to a read error. The chain employs TRBV30 and TRBJ2-1, with TRBD2 identical over 7 bases. Per the germline V gene, CDR1 is GTSNPN and CDR2 is SVGIG (reference sequence). The CDR3 has 13 amino acids. Written as DNA, the CDR3 is TGTGCCTGGGCTAGCGGCTCCAACAATGAGCAGTTCTTC. Translated, it gives CAWASGSNNEQFF.

Only one count was recorded for this clone. The chain links TRBV7-2 to TRBJ2-1; 9 bases are a match to TRBD2. The CDR3 runs to 15 residues. Germline CDR1 is SGHTA and CDR2 is FQGNSA. V lost 3 bases, J lost 4 bases, and 4 bases stayed unmatched. In nucleotides, the CDR3 is TGTGCCAGCAGCTTGTCTAGCGGGGATTACAATGAGCAGTTCTTC. Residues: CASSLSSGDYNEQFF.

This chain joins TRBV16 and TRBJ2-5; TRBD1 or TRBD2 may be the D gene (5 bases each). This CDR3 contains 13 residues. Between the trimmed V and J ends, which lost 1 base and 3 bases, there was a span of 6 bases. Germline V CDR1 and CDR2: KGHSY, FQNENV. This CDR3 reads CASSQWGKETQYF. CDR3 DNA: TGTGCCAGCAGCCAATGGGGGAAAGAGACCCAGTACTTC. Filled out from reference TRBV16 and TRBJ2-5, the complete variable domain reads GEEVAQTPKHLVRGEGQKAKLYCAPIKGHSYVFWYQQVLKNEFKFLISFQNENVFDETGMPKERFSAKCLPNSPCSLEIQATKLEDSAVYFCASSQWGKETQYFGPGTRLLVL.